The 28 T cell receptor beta chains below all came from one sample that was sequenced in a study of OX40 agonist ivuxolimab in advanced cancers. The data were produced by immunoSEQ multiplex PCR, yet TCRdb's version contains in-frame clones alone and is incomplete. This table has tens of thousands of clones, around 83% appearing once. Sequencing was performed on CD4+ or CD8+ T cells sorted from blood, taken in a trial of the OX40 agonist ivuxolimab. The receptors shown here come from an adult with an advanced solid tumor such as melanoma, head and neck, liver or kidney cancer.

This clone was detected only a few times. The genes are TRBV27 and TRBJ2-2; no reliable D call. Looked up from germline, CDR1 is MNHEY and CDR2 is SMNVEV (reference sequence). Trimming removed 3 bases at V and 0 bases at J, with 8 bases between. The CDR3 is made up of 15 amino acids. This CDR3 is CASSLFASNTGELFF. Here the CDR3 DNA reads TGTGCCAGCAGTTTGTTCGCGTCGAACACCGGGGAGCTGTTTTTT.

V gene TRBV5-1 combines with J gene TRBJ1-6, with 9 bases aligning to TRBD1. Germline V gives CDR1 SGHRS, CDR2 YFSETQ. This CDR3 has 14 residues. The J segment lost 9 bases and the V segment lost 5 bases, leaving 6 bases of the junction unmatched. The CDR3: CASRRTGEGSPLHF. The CDR3 DNA is TGCGCCAGCAGACGGACAGGGGAGGGTTCACCCCTCCACTTT.

The V and J genes are TRBV18 and TRBJ2-7; D gene uncertain. This CDR3 is built from 18 residues. Trimming pared 5 bases from V and 3 bases from J, leaving 26 bases between. CDR1 is KGHSH and CDR2 is LQKENI in the germline V gene. CDR3 amino acids: CASSRVEGPGERSYEQYF. CDR3 bases: TGTGCCAGCTCAAGGGTTGAAGGGCCCGGTGAGAGAAGCTACGAGCAGTACTTC.

This clone turned up a few times. The chain has TRBV19 and TRBJ1-2; D remains unclear. The CDR3 extends over 13 amino acids. CDR1 is LNHDA and CDR2 is SQIVND in the germline V gene (reference sequence). Trimming cost V 3 bases and J 2 bases, with 7 bases left between them. In DNA form, the CDR3 reads TGTGCCAGTAGTATCGACGGGAACTATGGCTACACCTTC. Translation gives CASSIDGNYGYTF.

The V call is TRBV7-6, the J call TRBJ1-3; weak D call: TRBD1 (5 bases). CDR1 SGHVS and CDR2 FNYEAQ come from the germline V gene. V lost 2 bases and J 0 bases, leaving 14 bases between the germline ends. There are 17 residues in the CDR3. The CDR3 reads CASSLSSTAYSGNTIYF. The DNA for the CDR3 is TGTGCCAGCAGCTTAAGTTCGACAGCCTACTCTGGAAACACCATATATTTT.

This sequence joins TRBV29-1 and TRBJ1-1; D uncertain. Trimming removed 7 bases at V and 11 bases at J, with 17 bases between. This CDR3 comprises 11 residues. Germline loops: CDR1 SQVTM, CDR2 ANQGSEA. CDR3 region: CSGKLRDAAFF. The DNA for the CDR3 is TGCAGCGGAAAGTTAAGGGATGCGGCTTTCTTT. Full variable domain (remainder filled in from reference TRBV29-1 and TRBJ1-1): SAVISQKPSRDICQRGTSLTIQCQVDSQVTMMFWYRQQPGQSLTLIATANQGSEATYESGFVIDKFPISRPNLTFSTLTVSNMSPEDSSIYLCSGKLRDAAFFGQGTRLTVV.

This clone was counted a few times. This chain uses TRBV19 with TRBJ1-1, with unresolved D. This CDR3 has 13 amino acids. V lost 4 bases and J 1 base, leaving 7 bases between the germline ends. Germline assignment: CDR1 LNHDA and CDR2 SQIVND (reference sequence). The CDR3 spells CASSRSQNTEAFF. CDR3 in DNA: TGTGCCAGTAGTAGAAGCCAGAACACTGAAGCTTTCTTT.

The chain couples TRBV9 to TRBJ1-1; D ambiguous. CDR1 SGDLS and CDR2 YYNGEE come from the germline V gene. This CDR3 is 14 amino acids long. V lost 0 bases and J 0 bases, leaving 6 bases between the germline ends. CDR3 protein: CASSVDQVNTEAFF. In DNA, the CDR3 is TGTGCCAGCAGCGTAGATCAGGTGAACACTGAAGCTTTCTTT.

The chain joins TRBV10-3 to TRBJ1-3; D gene ambiguous. Per germline, CDR1 ENHRY and CDR2 SYGVKD. CDR3 length: 14 residues. Trimming pared 3 bases from V and 4 bases from J, leaving 10 bases between. The CDR3 here is CAISDGLQGNTIYF. The CDR3 nucleotides are TGTGCCATCAGTGATGGGCTCCAGGGAAACACCATATATTTT.

This clone was picked up one time. The rearrangement joins TRBV4-3 to TRBJ1-1; possibly TRBD1 for D (5 bases). Germline CDR1 reads LGHNA; CDR2 reads YSLEER. The germline V and J ends were trimmed by 4 bases and 1 base, with 16 bases remaining between them. CDR3 length equals 16 residues. The CDR3, as DNA: TGCGCCAGCAGCCGAATCCGGGGGACGGCGAACACTGAAGCTTTCTTT. Translated: CASSRIRGTANTEAFF.

This sequence joins TRBV7-3 and TRBJ1-5; D remains unclear. V gave up 1 base and J gave up 5 bases, with 6 bases separating them. Germline CDR1 is SGHTA and CDR2 is FQGTGA. CDR3 length: 13 amino acids. The CDR3, as DNA: TGTGCCAGCAGCTTAATGCAGGATCAGCCCCAGCATTTT. It yields the protein CASSLMQDQPQHF.

This chain joins TRBV12-5 and TRBJ2-2; D may correspond to TRBD1 or TRBD2 (5 bases each). CDR3 length: 14 amino acids. Per the germline V gene, CDR1 is LGHNT and CDR2 is FRNRAP. V was pared by 0 bases and J by 6 bases, with 8 bases between. This CDR3 is CASGLVVGAGELFF. CDR3 DNA: TGTGCTAGTGGTTTGGTTGTGGGGGCCGGGGAGCTGTTTTTT.

V and J are TRBV15 and TRBJ2-2; weak D call: TRBD2 (6 bases). The CDR3 is 14 residues long. CDR1 and CDR2 (germline): LNHNV, YYDKDF (reference sequence). V was trimmed by 3 bases and J by 6 bases, leaving 11 bases between them. This chain's CDR3 is CATSSRGDPGELFF. The CDR3 region has the DNA TGTGCCACCAGCAGTCGCGGGGATCCCGGGGAGCTGTTTTTT.

This clone appeared once. As DNA, the CDR3 is TGTGCCAGCTCACCCGCGGGAGCGGTCTACAATGAGCAGTTCTTC. As protein: CASSPAGAVYNEQFF. This chain links TRBV18 with TRBJ2-1, with 7 positions matching TRBD2. V was clipped by 3 bases and J by 3 bases; unmatched bases: 5. Germline CDR1 and CDR2: KGHSH and LQKENI. The CDR3 length is 15 residues.

The chain couples TRBV4-3 to TRBJ1-5; tentative D call: TRBD1 (6 bases). CDR1 is LGHNA, CDR2 YSLEER, per germline. V was trimmed by 2 bases and J by 2 bases, leaving 13 bases between them. The CDR3 has 16 residues. CDR3: CASSQLYRVGNQPQHF. CDR3 in DNA: TGCGCCAGCAGCCAACTTTACAGGGTGGGCAATCAGCCCCAGCATTTT.

This CDR3 is CSHTLGGELYNEQFF. The CDR3 DNA reads TGCAGCCATACTTTAGGGGGGGAGCTATACAATGAGCAGTTCTTC. This chain links TRBV29-1 with TRBJ2-1, with D possibly being TRBD2 (7 bases). Trimming took 8 bases from V and 4 from J, leaving 21 bases between them. Germline assignment: CDR1 SQVTM and CDR2 ANQGSEA. The CDR3 extends over 15 amino acids.

The genes are TRBV5-4 and TRBJ2-1; the match to TRBD2 covers 7 bases. In germline, CDR1 is SGHNT, CDR2 YYREEE (reference sequence). The CDR3 is 14 residues long. Germline trimming cut 0 bases from V and 6 bases from J; bases unmatched to any gene: 3. The CDR3: CASSLVGGGNEQFF. CDR3 sequence (DNA): TGTGCCAGCAGCTTGGTGGGGGGGGGCAATGAGCAGTTCTTC.

The chain recombines TRBV7-9 with TRBJ2-7, with D possibly TRBD2 on 6 matching bases. This CDR3 is 14 amino acids long. Trimming pared 9 bases from V and 3 bases from J, leaving 18 bases between. The germline V gene has CDR1 SEHNR and CDR2 FQNEAQ (reference sequence). CDR3 sequence: CASFAGTANYEQYF. Here the CDR3 DNA reads TGTGCCAGTTTCGCCGGGACTGCAAACTACGAGCAGTACTTC.

The chain employs TRBV7-2 and TRBJ2-1; TRBD2 aligns across 10 bases. Germline lookup yields CDR1 SGHTA and CDR2 FQGNSA. V gave up 3 bases and J gave up 9 bases; unmatched junction bases: 2. The CDR3 totals 13 residues. CDR3: CASSLTSGPEQFF. DNA of the CDR3: TGTGCCAGCAGCTTGACTAGCGGGCCTGAGCAGTTCTTC.

The genes are TRBV4-3 and TRBJ2-3; D remains unclear. The CDR3 spans 13 residues. Trimming stripped 1 base from V and 6 bases from J, with 8 bases between. The germline V gene encodes CDR1 LGHNA and CDR2 YSLEER. The CDR3 here is CASSQAEEDTQYF. DNA of the CDR3: TGCGCCAGCAGCCAAGCTGAGGAGGATACGCAGTATTTT.

The CDR3 is CASSSGAGENGYTF. For the CDR3, the DNA is TGTGCCAGCAGCTCAGGGGCAGGGGAGAATGGCTACACCTTC. The V and J genes are TRBV5-4 and TRBJ1-2; a weak D match, TRBD1 (6 bases). There are 14 residues in the CDR3. V was cut by 3 bases and J by 6 bases, with 15 bases left in between. Germline CDR1 is SGHNT and CDR2 is YYREEE (reference sequence).

The chain uses TRBV7-8 and TRBJ2-5; 7 bases are shared with TRBD2. Germline V CDR1 and CDR2: SGHVS, FQNEAQ. The CDR3 length is 16 residues. Unmatched junction bases numbered 10, after V lost 3 bases and J lost 3 bases. The CDR3 sequence: CASSFRTGGLEETQYF. The CDR3 DNA reads TGTGCCAGCAGCTTTCGTACCGGGGGGTTGGAAGAGACCCAGTACTTC.

This clone was picked up one time. CDR3 nucleotide sequence: TGTGCCAGCAGTTCGACAGAATACAATCAGCCCCAGCATTTT. This translates into CASSSTEYNQPQHF. V and J are TRBV6-1 and TRBJ1-5; a weak D match, TRBD1 (5 bases). The ends were cut back, 5 bases at V and 3 bases at J, with 11 bases in the middle. CDR3 length: 14 amino acids. CDR1 is MNHNS and CDR2 is SASEGT in the germline V gene.

The chain combines TRBV15 with TRBJ1-1, with a weak D call TRBD1 (5 bases). Germline-derived CDR1 and CDR2 are LNHNV and YYDKDF (reference sequence). The CDR3 consists of 14 residues. V lost 0 bases and J 3 bases, leaving 8 bases between the germline ends. The DNA of the CDR3 is TGTGCCACCAGCAGAGACGGGGGGTACACTGAAGCTTTCTTT. This gives the protein CATSRDGGYTEAFF.

CDR3 sequence (DNA): TGTGCCAGTAGTATTGGGACTAGCTCCTACGAGCAGTACTTC. It codes for CASSIGTSSYEQYF. V usage is TRBV19 and J usage is TRBJ2-7; 8 bases fit TRBD2. Germline CDR1 reads LNHDA; CDR2 reads SQIVND (reference sequence). The CDR3 extends over 14 amino acids. V trimming: 3 bases; J trimming: 0 bases; junction bases outside the gene matches: 1.

V usage is TRBV2 and J usage is TRBJ2-1, with 7 positions matching TRBD2. The CDR3 is 16 residues long. The germline CDR1 and CDR2 sequences are SNHLY and FYNNEI. Unmatched junction bases numbered 11, after V lost 5 bases and J lost 4 bases. The CDR3 sequence is CASSRSGAELYNEQFF. The CDR3 nucleotides are TGTGCCAGCAGTAGAAGCGGGGCAGAGTTATACAATGAGCAGTTCTTC.

The genes are TRBV18 and TRBJ1-2; D is undetermined. Between the trimmed V and J ends, which lost 3 bases and 3 bases, there was a span of 14 bases. Germline CDR1 KGHSH, CDR2 LQKENI. The length of the CDR3 is 15 residues. CDR3 loop: CASSPGSLGDYGYTF. The CDR3, as DNA: TGTGCCAGCTCACCGGGCAGCCTCGGGGACTATGGCTACACCTTC.

This rearrangement joins TRBV2 to TRBJ1-5; D gene unclear. The germline CDR1 and CDR2 sequences are SNHLY and FYNNEI. CDR3 length: 15 residues. Trimming left V 4 bases short and J 2 bases short, with 12 bases between. The CDR3 reads CASSVEGTGNQPQHF. CDR3 coding DNA: TGTGCCAGCAGTGTGGAGGGAACGGGCAATCAGCCCCAGCATTTT.